The clone carrying this TCR beta chain was seen a few times. The source of the sample is a study of blood T cell repertoires in COVID-19. Study information: Sites in the United States, Italy and Spain provided acute and convalescent COVID-19 samples.

In the authors' workflow: For nucleated cells, counts were estimated from reference gene primer amplification. Some clones are missing from TCRdb's copy, which holds only in-frame ones; the method was immunoSEQ multiplex PCR. V, J and clone size are taken as reported in that table, and D and trimming were inferred from the DNA itself. The table includes about 83,000 clones, more than 90% detected once. This CDR3 region has 17 residues. J lost 3 bases, V lost 1 base, and 7 bases had no gene match. Germline assignment: CDR1 LGHNA and CDR2 YNFKEQ. Sequenced: peripheral blood. The receptor was derived from an elderly woman with active or convalescent COVID-19. The chain has TRBV4-2 and TRBJ2-2, with 8 bases identical to TRBD2. CDR3 in amino acids: CASSQVSTSEDTGELFF. As DNA, the CDR3 is TGTGCCAGCAGCCAAGTCTCGACTAGCGAGGACACCGGGGAGCTGTTTTTT.